These 2 T cell receptor beta chains originate from one sample sequenced in a study of cytotoxic CD8 clonotypes in ibrutinib-treated CLL. Measured with immunoSEQ multiplex PCR; TCRdb has only the in-frame clones, and not every one. The sample lists tens of thousands of clones, 55% to 70% occurring once. Source: PBMCs, taken after 24 months of ibrutinib treatment. The receptors here all came from a human donor with chronic lymphocytic leukemia.

The table lists this clone with a few counts. The genes are TRBV7-9 and TRBJ2-2; 10 positions agree with TRBD1. This CDR3 has 15 amino acids. V dropped 5 bases and J dropped 8; count of bases not matched to a gene: 8. In germline, CDR1 is SEHNR, CDR2 FQNEAQ (reference sequence). CDR3 region: CASSLDRTGGGELFF. DNA of the CDR3: TGTGCCAGCAGCCTAGACCGGACAGGGGGAGGGGAGCTGTTTTTT.

This clone was seen a few times. The chain recombines TRBV19 with TRBJ1-2; TRBD1 might be the D (6 bases). Germline V gene sequence: CDR1 LNHDA, CDR2 SQIVND (reference sequence). The CDR3 is 14 amino acids. V gave up 3 bases and J gave up 7 bases, with 15 bases separating them. CDR3 sequence (DNA): TGTGCCAGTAGTATCTCTACAGGGTCGGGTGGCTACACCTTC. It codes for CASSISTGSGGYTF.